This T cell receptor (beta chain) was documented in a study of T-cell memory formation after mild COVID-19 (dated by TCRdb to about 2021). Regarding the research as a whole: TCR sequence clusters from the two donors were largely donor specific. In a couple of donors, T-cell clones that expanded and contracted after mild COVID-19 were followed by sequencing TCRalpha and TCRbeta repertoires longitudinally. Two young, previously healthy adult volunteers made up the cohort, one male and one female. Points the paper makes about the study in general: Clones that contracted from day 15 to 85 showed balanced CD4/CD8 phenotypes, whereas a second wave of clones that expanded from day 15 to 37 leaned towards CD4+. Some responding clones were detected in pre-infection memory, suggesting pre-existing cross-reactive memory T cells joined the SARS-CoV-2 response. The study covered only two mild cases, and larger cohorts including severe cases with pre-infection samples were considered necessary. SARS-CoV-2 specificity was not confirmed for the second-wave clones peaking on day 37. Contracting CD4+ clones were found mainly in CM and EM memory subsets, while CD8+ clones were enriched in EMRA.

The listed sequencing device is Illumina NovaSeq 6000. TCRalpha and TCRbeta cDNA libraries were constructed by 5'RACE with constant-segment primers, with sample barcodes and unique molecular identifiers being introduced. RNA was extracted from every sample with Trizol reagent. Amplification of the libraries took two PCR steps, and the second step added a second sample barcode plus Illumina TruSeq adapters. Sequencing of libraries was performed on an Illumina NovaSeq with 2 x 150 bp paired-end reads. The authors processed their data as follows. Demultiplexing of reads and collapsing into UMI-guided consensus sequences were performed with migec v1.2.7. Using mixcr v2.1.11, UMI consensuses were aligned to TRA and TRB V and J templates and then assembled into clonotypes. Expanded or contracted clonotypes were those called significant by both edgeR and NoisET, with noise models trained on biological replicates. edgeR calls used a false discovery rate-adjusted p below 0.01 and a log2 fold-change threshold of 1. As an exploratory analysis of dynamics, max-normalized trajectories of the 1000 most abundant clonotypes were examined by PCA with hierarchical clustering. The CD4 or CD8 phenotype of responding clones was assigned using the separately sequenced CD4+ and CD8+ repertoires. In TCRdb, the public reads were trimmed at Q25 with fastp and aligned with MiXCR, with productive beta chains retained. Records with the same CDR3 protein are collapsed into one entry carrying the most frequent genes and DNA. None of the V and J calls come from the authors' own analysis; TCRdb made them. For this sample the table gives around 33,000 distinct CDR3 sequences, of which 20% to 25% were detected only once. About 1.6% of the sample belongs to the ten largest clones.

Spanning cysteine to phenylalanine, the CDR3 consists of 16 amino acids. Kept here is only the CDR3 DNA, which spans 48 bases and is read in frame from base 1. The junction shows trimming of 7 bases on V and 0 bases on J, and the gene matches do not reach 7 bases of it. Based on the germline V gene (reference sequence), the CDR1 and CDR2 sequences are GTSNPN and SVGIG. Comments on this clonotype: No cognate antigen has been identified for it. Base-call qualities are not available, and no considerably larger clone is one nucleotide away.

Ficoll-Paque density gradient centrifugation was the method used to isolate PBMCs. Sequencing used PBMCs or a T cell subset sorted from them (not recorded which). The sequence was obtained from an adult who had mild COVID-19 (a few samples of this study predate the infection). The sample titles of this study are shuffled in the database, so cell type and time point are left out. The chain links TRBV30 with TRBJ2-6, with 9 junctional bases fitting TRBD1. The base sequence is TGTGCCTATCCGGGACAGGGACTCTCTGGGGCCAACGTCCTGACTTTC. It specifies CAYPGQGLSGANVLTF.